A selection of T cell receptor beta chains follows, all from one sample in a study of early T cells in non-severe SARS-CoV-2 infection. TCRdb re-called the 5' RACE reads through MiXCR, storing one row per CDR3 protein. The sample holds just over 60,000 distinct CDR3 sequences; about 9.3% are singletons and the top ten take over 1%. Sequenced input: whole blood. The receptors originated from an adult who was a healthcare worker with PCR-confirmed SARS-CoV-2 infection or an uninfected control (not recorded which). Both conserved end residues are part of each CDR3. The D gene is left open where the match is weak. The size entry is marked missing in some rows and otherwise reads once, few, many or a size class.

D gene,clone size,J gene,V gene,CDR3 protein,CDR3 DNA
NA,few,TRBJ2-5,TRBV4-1,CASSQDGQGETQYF,TGCGCCAGCAGCCAAGACGGCCAGGGAGAGACCCAGTACTTC
TRBD2,few,TRBJ2-1,TRBV6-2/TRBV6-3,CASRGGGSYNEQFF,TGTGCCAGCAGGGGCGGGGGGAGTTACAATGAGCAGTTCTTC
TRBD1,NA,TRBJ1-1,TRBV6-5,CASSGDRAIEAFF,TGTGCCAGCAGCGGGGACAGGGCGATTGAAGCTTTCTTT
NA,many,TRBJ1-6,TRBV12-3/TRBV12-4,CASRDDGNYNSPLHF,TGTGCCAGCAGAGACGACGGGAACTATAATTCACCCCTCCACTTT
NA,few,TRBJ2-3,TRBV14,CASSHQWGGLSDTQYF,TGTGCCAGCAGCCACCAGTGGGGGGGCCTTTCAGATACGCAGTATTTT
TRBD2,many,TRBJ2-3,TRBV20-1,CSASAGLATDTQYF,TGCAGTGCTAGCGCTGGACTAGCCACAGATACGCAGTATTTT
NA,many,TRBJ1-1,TRBV7-3,CASSFGSFLNTEAFF,TGTGCCAGCAGCTTCGGGTCCTTTCTGAACACTGAAGCTTTCTTT
TRBD2,many,TRBJ2-2,TRBV12-3/TRBV12-4,CASSSTSDRELFF,TGTGCCAGCAGTTCTACTAGCGACCGGGAGCTGTTTTTT
TRBD1,few,TRBJ2-6,TRBV6-1,CASSAGQPLSGANVLTF,TGTGCCAGCAGTGCGGGACAGCCCCTCTCTGGGGCCAACGTCCTGACTTTC
NA,NA,TRBJ1-2,TRBV7-9,CASSPNGRGYGYTF,TGTGCCAGCAGCCCCAACGGGCGCGGCTATGGCTACACCTTC
TRBD1,NA,TRBJ1-2,TRBV3-1,CASSQGGRGPGNYGYTF,TGTGCCAGCAGCCAAGGTGGCAGGGGGCCTGGTAACTATGGCTACACCTTC
NA,NA,TRBJ2-3,TRBV12-3/TRBV12-4,CASSLYLGGAADTQYF,TGTGCCAGCAGTTTATATCTAGGGGGGGCGGCAGATACGCAGTATTTT
NA,NA,TRBJ1-1,TRBV3-2,CASSRQGADTEAFF,TGTGCCAGCAGCCGTCAGGGGGCGGACACTGAAGCTTTCTTT
NA,many,TRBJ1-5,TRBV12-3/TRBV12-4,CASSSGAKGQPQHF,TGTGCCAGCAGTTCCGGGGCGAAAGGGCAGCCCCAGCATTTT
TRBD1,few,TRBJ1-1,TRBV5-1,CASYSPSGGTEAFF,TGCGCCAGCTATTCCCCCTCAGGGGGCACTGAAGCTTTCTTT
TRBD2,NA,TRBJ2-3,TRBV29-1,CSVASFYTSGGALTQYF,TGCAGCGTTGCCTCCTTCTATACTAGCGGGGGGGCCCTGACGCAGTATTTT
NA,once,TRBJ1-2,TRBV7-6,CATSSPLTRPYGYTF,TGTGCCACCAGCTCGCCCCTAACTCGTCCTTATGGCTACACCTTC
TRBD1,NA,TRBJ1-1,TRBV7-7,CAILTKGRGLFDTEAFF,TGTGCCATCTTGACGAAGGGCAGGGGGCTGTTCGACACTGAAGCTTTCTTT
TRBD1,NA,TRBJ2-1,TRBV30,CAWSAPSTGIEQFF,TGTGCCTGGAGTGCCCCCTCGACAGGGATTGAGCAGTTCTTC
TRBD2,NA,TRBJ2-1,TRBV7-6,CASSLVKRGRRYNEQFF,TGTGCCAGCAGCTTAGTAAAGCGGGGGAGGAGGTACAATGAGCAGTTCTTC
NA,NA,TRBJ2-3,TRBV6-5,CASSWGARSTDTQYF,TGTGCCAGCAGTTGGGGGGCGCGGAGCACAGATACGCAGTATTTT
NA,many,TRBJ1-5,TRBV5-1,CASSALLEGERNQPQHF,TGCGCCAGCAGCGCGCTTTTAGAGGGCGAGCGCAATCAGCCCCAGCATTTT
NA,many,TRBJ1-4,TRBV20-1,CSAREGPREKLFF,TGCAGTGCACGGGAGGGGCCCCGGGAAAAACTGTTTTTT
TRBD1,few,TRBJ1-2,TRBV14,CASSPQLGQGDTF,TGTGCCAGCAGCCCCCAACTTGGACAGGGGGATACCTTC
NA,NA,TRBJ2-5,TRBV5-5,CASSWGPQETQYF,TGTGCCAGCAGCTGGGGCCCTCAAGAGACCCAGTACTTC
NA,NA,TRBJ2-1,TRBV12-3/TRBV12-4,CASSLGGEQFF,TGTGCCAGCAGTTTAGGAGGTGAGCAGTTCTTC
NA,many,TRBJ2-1,TRBV4-2,CASSQDLRDYNEQFF,TGTGCCAGCAGCCAAGACCTACGCGACTACAATGAGCAGTTCTTC
TRBD1,few,TRBJ2-6,TRBV7-3,CASSSSTGAGANVLTF,TGTGCCAGCAGCTCATCCACAGGGGCTGGGGCCAACGTCCTGACTTTC
NA,many,TRBJ2-1,TRBV10-3,CAISIQGGFDEQFF,TGTGCCATCAGTATACAGGGGGGGTTTGATGAGCAGTTCTTC
NA,NA,TRBJ2-3,TRBV2,CASSEQAIDTQYF,TGTGCCAGCAGTGAGCAGGCCATAGATACGCAGTATTTT
NA,many,TRBJ2-1,TRBV11-2,CASRAPRLTYNEQFF,TGTGCCAGCAGGGCCCCCCGGTTAACCTACAATGAGCAGTTCTTC
TRBD1,NA,TRBJ1-1,TRBV6-5,CASSADRGGTEAFF,TGTGCCAGCAGTGCGGACAGGGGAGGCACTGAAGCTTTCTTT
NA,few,TRBJ2-1,TRBV11-2,CASSWGYSGYNEQFF,TGTGCCAGCAGCTGGGGATATTCCGGCTACAATGAGCAGTTCTTC
TRBD2,few,TRBJ2-5,TRBV6-2/TRBV6-3,CASSYGWTSKQETQYF,TGTGCCAGCAGTTACGGTTGGACTAGCAAACAAGAGACCCAGTACTTC
NA,few,TRBJ2-3,TRBV7-3,CASSSPPGTQYF,TGTGCCAGCAGCTCCCCCCCGGGTACGCAGTATTTT
NA,NA,TRBJ1-2,TRBV29-1,CSVEDLGSYGYTF,TGCAGCGTTGAAGATCTAGGGTCCTATGGCTACACCTTC
NA,once,TRBJ2-1,TRBV4-2,CASSQDQGNHNEQFF,TGTGCCAGCAGCCAAGATCAAGGGAACCACAATGAGCAGTTCTTC
TRBD1,NA,TRBJ2-2,TRBV24-1,CATSDPRDRGLRVTGELFF,TGTGCCACCAGTGACCCCCGGGACAGGGGTCTAAGGGTTACCGGGGAGCTGTTTTTT
NA,NA,TRBJ2-5,TRBV29-1,CSVEQGQETQYF,TGCAGCGTTGAACAGGGACAAGAGACCCAGTACTTC
NA,NA,TRBJ1-2,TRBV12-3/TRBV12-4,CASSPRHHGYTF,TGTGCCAGCAGTCCCAGACACCATGGCTACACCTTC
TRBD2,many,TRBJ2-5,TRBV12-3/TRBV12-4,CASRYQGLLETQYF,TGTGCCAGCAGATACCAGGGACTACTGGAGACCCAGTACTTC
NA,few,TRBJ1-2,TRBV5-4,CASSLVRTGNQHGYTF,TGTGCCAGCAGCTTGGTCAGAACGGGCAATCAGCATGGCTACACCTTC
NA,many,TRBJ2-1,TRBV15,CATSRDRDTHNEQFF,TGTGCCACCAGCAGAGATCGGGACACCCACAATGAGCAGTTCTTC
NA,NA,TRBJ1-4,TRBV20-1,CSARDPTATNEKLFF,TGCAGTGCTAGAGATCCGACAGCAACTAATGAAAAACTGTTTTTT
NA,NA,TRBJ2-3,TRBV5-1,CASSFPGRADTQYF,TGCGCCAGCAGCTTTCCGGGCCGGGCAGATACGCAGTATTTT
TRBD1,few,TRBJ2-5,TRBV25-1,CASSEPKTGGSEETQYF,TGTGCCAGCAGTGAACCGAAAACAGGGGGCTCCGAAGAGACCCAGTACTTC
NA,few,TRBJ2-3,TRBV30,CAGGTTDTQYF,TGTGCTGGGGGAACCACAGATACGCAGTATTTT
NA,NA,TRBJ2-5,TRBV6-5,CASSSRGRAQETQYF,TGTGCCAGCAGTTCCCGTGGTAGGGCTCAAGAGACCCAGTACTTC
NA,few,TRBJ1-4,TRBV30,CAWSAQDEKLFF,TGTGCCTGGAGTGCCCAGGATGAAAAACTGTTTTTT